This T cell receptor beta chain is from a study of monozygotic twins with inflammatory bowel disease. Germline V gives CDR1 MNHNS, CDR2 SASEGT. The CDR3 has 15 residues. After re-calling the 5' RACE reads, TCRdb lists one entry per CDR3 protein, DNA absent. The sample includes some 450,000 distinct CDR3 sequences. Specimen: blood. The origin of this receptor is a human donor with ulcerative colitis or Crohn's disease, or a healthy co-twin of an affected twin (not recorded which). This rearrangement joins TRBV6-1 to TRBJ2-5; checking the TCRdb D call of TRBD1 is not possible without DNA. Here the CDR3 reads CASSLPTGAGETQYF.